The 23 T cell receptor beta chains presented below share a single source sample, sequenced in a study of T cells in narcolepsy. The assay was immunoSEQ multiplex PCR, and TCRdb's table has in-frame clones only and misses some. The table lists roughly 13,000 clones, 70% to 90% of them singletons. Sequencing was carried out using CD45RA- memory CD4+ T cells from PBMCs. The source of these receptors is a human donor with narcolepsy.

J is TRBJ1-2 and V is TRBV27; 7 positions match TRBD1. Trimming at V came to 5 bases and at J to 2 bases, leaving 5 bases not matched to a gene. Germline-derived CDR1 and CDR2 are MNHEY and SMNVEV (reference sequence). The CDR3 runs to 14 residues. The CDR3 protein is CASSDRESNYGYTF. The CDR3 region has the DNA TGTGCCAGCAGTGACAGGGAATCGAACTATGGCTACACCTTC.

V gene TRBV29-1 combines with J gene TRBJ2-7, with TRBD2 matching over 7 bases. J gave up 2 bases and V 7 bases, and 11 bases lay outside the gene matches. The CDR3 loop spans 14 amino acids. Germline CDR1 is SQVTM and CDR2 is ANQGSEA. CDR3 in amino acids: CSGGGGGKAYEQYF. CDR3 bases: TGCAGCGGCGGGGGTGGAGGGAAGGCCTACGAGCAGTACTTC.

This clone is medium-sized. The V and J genes are TRBV27 and TRBJ1-5; D perhaps matches TRBD1 (6 bases). This CDR3 spans 14 amino acids. The germline gives CDR1 MNHEY, CDR2 SMNVEV (reference sequence). V lost 6 bases and J lost 3, with 12 bases in between. CDR3 sequence reads: CASRAAGANQPQHF. CDR3 bases: TGTGCCAGCAGGGCCGCAGGGGCCAATCAGCCCCAGCATTTT.

The V gene is TRBV11-3, the J gene TRBJ2-1; D gene unclear. CDR1 is SGHNT, CDR2 YENEEA, per germline. The ends were cut back, 1 base at V and 6 bases at J, with 7 bases in the middle. The CDR3 length is 13 residues. CDR3 DNA: TGTGCCAGCAGCTTAGCGTTTAGCAATGAGCAGTTCTTC. Its protein product is CASSLAFSNEQFF.

In this sample, this clone turned up once. The chain couples TRBV28 to TRBJ2-7, with 9 bases matching TRBD1. V lost 6 bases, J lost 0 bases, and 6 bases stayed unmatched. The length of the CDR3 is 15 residues. Germline V gene data show CDR1 as MDHEN and CDR2 as SYDVKM. The CDR3 spells CASRPGQGSSYEQYF. The CDR3 DNA follows: TGTGCCAGCAGACCAGGACAGGGGAGCTCCTACGAGCAGTACTTC.

This clone came up a few times. V and J are TRBV5-5 and TRBJ2-7; 7 nucleotides line up with TRBD2. With 7 bases clipped from V and 1 base from J, the junction kept 8 bases outside the gene matches. The CDR3 spans 14 residues. From germline, CDR1 is SGHKS and CDR2 YYEKEE (reference sequence). CDR3 sequence: CASSSGRGSYEQYF. The CDR3 bases are TGTGCCAGCTCCTCTGGGAGGGGATCCTACGAGCAGTACTTC. Drawing the rest from reference TRBV5-5 and TRBJ2-7, the complete variable domain is DAGVTQSPTHLIKTRGQQVTLRCSPISGHKSVSWYQQVLGQGPQFIFQYYEKEERGRGNFPDRFSARQFPNYSSELNVNALLLGDSALYLCASSSGRGSYEQYFGPGTRLTVT.

The chain is built from TRBV2 and TRBJ2-6; no reliable D call. The CDR3 spans 16 residues. In germline, CDR1 is SNHLY, CDR2 FYNNEI. Trimming stripped 6 bases from V and 7 bases from J, with 19 bases between. CDR3 amino acids: CASSAPGLLVANVLTF. CDR3 coding DNA: TGTGCCAGCAGCGCCCCAGGTTTATTGGTTGCCAACGTCCTGACTTTC.

The chain links TRBV5-6 to TRBJ2-5; D is perhaps TRBD2 (6 bases). This CDR3 contains 13 residues. The V gene lost 0 bases and the J gene lost 4 bases, with 7 bases spanning the gap. Germline V gene lookup returns CDR1 SGHDT and CDR2 YYEEEE. DNA for the CDR3: TGTGCCAGCAGCTTGGCCGGGGGAGAGACCCAGTACTTC. As protein: CASSLAGGETQYF.

The CDR3 protein is CASSVGSKSSYEQYF. The CDR3 DNA follows: TGTGCCAGCAGCGTAGGTAGCAAAAGCTCCTACGAGCAGTACTTC. The V gene is TRBV9, the J gene TRBJ2-7; no clear D gene. Germline CDR1 is SGDLS and CDR2 is YYNGEE. Trimming cost V 0 bases and J 0 bases, with 10 bases left between them. This CDR3 region has 15 residues.

The chain couples TRBV30 to TRBJ2-2; 8 bases are shared with TRBD2. Germline V lookup: CDR1 GTSNPN, CDR2 SVGIG (reference sequence). J lost 0 bases, V lost 1 base, and 4 bases had no gene match. There are 16 residues in the CDR3. The chain's CDR3 is CAWSELAASNTGELFF. The CDR3 DNA reads TGTGCCTGGAGTGAACTAGCGGCTTCGAACACCGGGGAGCTGTTTTTT. The whole variable domain, remainder taken from reference TRBV30 and TRBJ2-2, is SQTIHQWPATLVQPVGSPLSLECTVEGTSNPNLYWYRQAAGRGLQLLFYSVGIGQISSEVPQNLSASRPQDRQFILSSKKLLLSDSGFYLCAWSELAASNTGELFFGEGSRLTVL.

The rearrangement joins TRBV2 to TRBJ2-1; the match to TRBD2 covers 10 bases. This CDR3 has 16 residues. Germline V gene lookup returns CDR1 SNHLY and CDR2 FYNNEI. With V trimmed by 7 bases and J by 3 bases, 9 bases remained unmatched. Here the CDR3 reads CASTKVAGGIYNEQFF. The CDR3 DNA is TGTGCCAGCACTAAAGTAGCGGGAGGAATCTACAATGAGCAGTTCTTC.

This clone was detected once. The chain couples TRBV9 to TRBJ2-7; 9 bases match TRBD1. The ends lost 3 bases at V and 5 bases at J; junction bases unmatched: 6. The CDR3 covers 14 residues. Germline-derived CDR1 and CDR2 are SGDLS and YYNGEE. CDR3 amino acids: CASSGGQGYNEQYF. CDR3 sequence (DNA): TGTGCCAGCAGCGGGGGACAGGGCTACAACGAGCAGTACTTC.

CDR3 amino acids: CASSFQAGVKVNEQFF. The CDR3 nucleotides are TGTGCCAGCAGTTTCCAAGCGGGAGTGAAGGTCAATGAGCAGTTCTTC. The chain links TRBV27 to TRBJ2-1; TRBD2 matches 8 bases. With 3 bases clipped from V and 6 bases from J, the junction kept 10 bases outside the gene matches. Germline V CDR1 and CDR2: MNHEY, SMNVEV (reference sequence). CDR3 length: 16 residues.

V and J are TRBV7-7 and TRBJ2-3; possible D gene TRBD2, 5 bases. V gave up 1 base and J gave up 5 bases, with 7 bases separating them. Looked up from germline, CDR1 is SSHAT and CDR2 is FNYEAQ (reference sequence). The CDR3 contains 13 residues. The DNA of the CDR3 is TGTGCCAGCAGCTTAGTAGCGCGAGATACGCAGTATTTT. Encoded protein: CASSLVARDTQYF.

The chain joins TRBV7-2 to TRBJ2-5; TRBD2 matches 10 bases. V dropped 1 base and J dropped 5; count of bases not matched to a gene: 1. This CDR3 spans 14 amino acids. CDR1 and CDR2 (germline): SGHTA, FQGNSA. The CDR3 protein is CASSLVGLAETQYF. The CDR3 DNA is TGTGCCAGCAGCTTAGTGGGACTAGCGGAGACCCAGTACTTC.

The chain is built from TRBV5-1 and TRBJ2-7; possibly TRBD1 for D (6 bases). The V gene lost 5 bases and the J gene lost 6 bases, with 18 bases spanning the gap. CDR3 size: 14 residues. The V gene's germline CDR1 is SGHRS and CDR2 YFSETQ. The CDR3, as DNA: TGCGCCAGCAGTTCAAGTACAGGGTTGGGCGAGCAGTACTTC. Translated, it gives CASSSSTGLGEQYF.

A word on this clone: This sample includes further DNA sequences coding for the same CDR3. The rearrangement joins TRBV28 to TRBJ2-5, with 9 bases lining up with TRBD2. Trimming removed 2 bases from V and 4 bases from J; junction bases left unmatched: 2. Per germline, CDR1 MDHEN and CDR2 SYDVKM. This CDR3 comprises 14 residues. CDR3 residues: CASSLAGGPETQYF. The CDR3 DNA reads as TGTGCCAGCAGTTTAGCGGGAGGGCCAGAGACCCAGTACTTC.

The genes are TRBV28 and TRBJ1-3, with D perhaps TRBD1 (5 bases). The V gene lost 6 bases and the J gene lost 4 bases, with 19 bases spanning the gap. CDR3 length equals 16 residues. Germline-derived CDR1 and CDR2 are MDHEN and SYDVKM. This CDR3 reads CASRYSDRPNGNTIYF. The CDR3 DNA sequence: TGTGCCAGCAGATATTCAGACAGACCAAACGGAAACACCATATATTTT.

The chain is built from TRBV5-1 and TRBJ2-4, with TRBD1 matching 9 bases. The CDR3 consists of 20 residues. The V and J ends lost 4 bases and 0 bases, in that order; junction bases with no gene match: 17. Germline V gene sequence: CDR1 SGHRS, CDR2 YFSETQ. The CDR3 spells CASSAGRGTGSPLAKNIQYF. The CDR3 DNA sequence: TGCGCCAGCAGCGCCGGCCGGGGGACAGGGAGCCCCCTAGCCAAAAACATTCAGTACTTC.

The gene calls are TRBV2 and TRBJ2-7, with D possibly being TRBD1 (6 bases). This CDR3 has 14 amino acids. Germline-derived CDR1 and CDR2 are SNHLY and FYNNEI. V shed 5 bases and J shed 3 bases, with 14 bases lying between them. CDR3 protein: CASSTRQARYEQYF. CDR3 coding DNA: TGTGCCAGCAGTACTAGACAGGCTCGCTACGAGCAGTACTTC.

This chain links TRBV6-1 with TRBJ1-2, with TRBD1 matching 8 bases. The germline gives CDR1 MNHNS, CDR2 SASEGT. The CDR3 extends over 14 amino acids. V lost 6 bases and J lost 6; bases outside the gene matches: 9. The chain's CDR3 is CASSTTGDLHGYTF. As DNA, the CDR3 is TGTGCCAGCAGCACGACAGGGGATTTGCATGGCTACACCTTC.

The chain recombines TRBV7-9 with TRBJ2-1; 10 bases line up with TRBD1. The CDR3 is 16 residues long. CDR1 SEHNR and CDR2 FQNEAQ come from the germline V gene (reference sequence). Unmatched junction bases numbered 9, after V lost 5 bases and J lost 5 bases. CDR3 in DNA: TGTGCCAGCAGCCCCCACCTGGGACAGGGGAACAATGAGCAGTTCTTC. Encoded protein: CASSPHLGQGNNEQFF.

This clone was seen once. The chain recombines TRBV5-1 with TRBJ2-5, with TRBD1 matching over 7 bases. The germline V gene encodes CDR1 SGHRS and CDR2 YFSETQ. This CDR3 has 15 amino acids. Trimming took 2 bases from V and 1 from J; bases not matched to a gene: 5. CDR3 region: CASSFTTGVQETQYF. In nucleotides, the CDR3 is TGCGCCAGCAGCTTTACTACAGGGGTCCAAGAGACCCAGTACTTC.